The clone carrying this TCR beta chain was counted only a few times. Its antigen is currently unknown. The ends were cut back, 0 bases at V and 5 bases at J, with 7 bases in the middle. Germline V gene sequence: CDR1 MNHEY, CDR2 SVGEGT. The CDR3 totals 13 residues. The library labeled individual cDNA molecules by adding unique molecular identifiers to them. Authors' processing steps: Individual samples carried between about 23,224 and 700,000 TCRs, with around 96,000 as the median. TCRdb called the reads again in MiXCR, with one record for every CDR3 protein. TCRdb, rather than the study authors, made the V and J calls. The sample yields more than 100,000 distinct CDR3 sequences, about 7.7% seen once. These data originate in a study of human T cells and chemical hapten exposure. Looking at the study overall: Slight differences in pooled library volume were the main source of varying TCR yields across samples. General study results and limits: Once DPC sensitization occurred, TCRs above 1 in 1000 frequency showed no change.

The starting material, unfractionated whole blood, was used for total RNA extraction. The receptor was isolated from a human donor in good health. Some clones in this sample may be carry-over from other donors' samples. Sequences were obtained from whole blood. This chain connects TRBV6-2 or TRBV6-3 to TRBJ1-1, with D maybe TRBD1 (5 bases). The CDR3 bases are TGTGCCAGCAGTTACTCAAGGGGAACTGAAGCTTTCTTT. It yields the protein CASSYSRGTEAFF.